Below are 20 T cell receptor beta chains sequenced from a single sample in a study of neoadjuvant anti-PD-1 for oral cavity cancer. Clones were read by immunoSEQ multiplex PCR, and TCRdb kept only the in-frame ones, dropping some. The sample shows around 11,000 clones, approximately 52% of them seen only once. Sequenced here: tumor tissue, sampled before nivolumab (anti-PD-1) treatment. The receptors were sampled from a person aged 40 to 85 with oral cavity squamous cell carcinoma.

DNA of the CDR3: TGTGCCAGCAGAAACAGGGGGCAAGCTGAAGCTTTCTTT. It encodes CASRNRGQAEAFF. The chain combines TRBV5-8 with TRBJ1-1; TRBD1 matches 9 bases. The CDR3 runs 13 residues. V lost 5 bases to trimming and J lost 6 bases; unmatched junction nucleotides: 5. Germline V gives CDR1 SGHTS, CDR2 YDEGEE.

The V gene is TRBV5-1, the J gene TRBJ2-3; D unresolved. Germline V gene lookup returns CDR1 SGHRS and CDR2 YFSETQ. V lost 0 bases to trimming and J lost 0 bases, with 11 bases between them. The CDR3 spans 16 residues. CDR3 nucleotides: TGCGCCAGCAGCTTGGACGGGCCATCTAGCACAGATACGCAGTATTTT. Its protein product is CASSLDGPSSTDTQYF.

The chain joins TRBV5-8 to TRBJ2-7; possibly TRBD1 for D (5 bases). Germline CDR1 and CDR2: SGHTS and YDEGEE. The length of the CDR3 is 11 residues. The V gene lost 2 bases and the J gene lost 8 bases, with 8 bases spanning the gap. CDR3 region: CASSFRQKQYF. DNA for the CDR3: TGTGCCAGCAGCTTTCGACAGAAGCAGTACTTC.

The chain uses TRBV10-3 and TRBJ2-2; 7 bases are shared with TRBD1. The CDR3 sequence is 14 residues long. J lost 7 bases, V lost 2 bases, and 4 bases had no gene match. CDR1 and CDR2 from the germline V gene are ENHRY and SYGVKD. The CDR3 loop is CAISETTGFGELFF. CDR3 coding DNA: TGTGCCATCAGTGAGACGACAGGGTTCGGGGAGCTGTTTTTT.

This chain uses TRBV7-9 with TRBJ2-7; 11 bases map to TRBD2. The CDR3 length is 15 residues. The trim removed 5 bases at V and 4 bases at J, leaving 7 bases unmatched. From germline, CDR1 is SEHNR and CDR2 FQNEAQ (reference sequence). The CDR3 DNA sequence: TGTGCCAGCAGCCCTCAGACTAGCGGGGCTTACGAGCAGTACTTC. It is translated as CASSPQTSGAYEQYF.

This clone was seen more than once but under ten times. The J gene is TRBJ2-1, the V gene TRBV5-4; a weak D match, TRBD1 (6 bases). The CDR3 covers 18 residues. V lost 4 bases and J lost 0, with 20 bases in between. The germline V gene has CDR1 SGHNT and CDR2 YYREEE (reference sequence). This CDR3 is CASSPYLRQASSYNEQFF. The CDR3 DNA is TGTGCCAGCAGCCCATACCTGCGACAGGCGAGCTCCTACAATGAGCAGTTCTTC. The whole variable domain, filled in from reference TRBV5-4 and TRBJ2-1, reads ETGVTQSPTHLIKTRGQQVTLRCSSQSGHNTVSWYQQALGQGPQFIFQYYREEENGRGNFPPRFSGLQFPNYSSELNVNALELDDSALYLCASSPYLRQASSYNEQFFGPGTRLTVL.

The chain combines TRBV5-4 with TRBJ2-2; weak D call: TRBD2 (6 bases). The V gene lost 2 bases and the J gene lost 1 base, with 12 bases spanning the gap. The CDR3 consists of 16 residues. Germline CDR1 reads SGHNT; CDR2 reads YYREEE (reference sequence). The CDR3 here is CASSFGGNRNTGELFF. CDR3 bases: TGTGCCAGCAGCTTTGGAGGGAATCGGAACACCGGGGAGCTGTTTTTT.

The V and J genes are TRBV6-5 and TRBJ2-5; TRBD1 matches 7 bases. CDR1 and CDR2 (germline): MNHEY, SVGAGI. CDR3 length equals 14 residues. The V gene end was trimmed by 8 bases and the J gene end by 3 bases; junction bases not matched to a gene: 9. In DNA, the CDR3 is TGTGCCAGCGTTGGTCAGGGACAGAAAGAGACCCAGTACTTC. This encodes CASVGQGQKETQYF.

V usage is TRBV7-6 and J usage is TRBJ1-1; D not certain. This CDR3 has 14 amino acids. V was clipped by 3 bases and J by 4 bases, with 12 bases between them. CDR1 is SGHVS, CDR2 FNYEAQ, per germline. The CDR3 DNA reads TGTGCCAGCAGCTTCAGTGACACAACCACTGAAGCTTTCTTT. Protein sequence: CASSFSDTTTEAFF.

Points on this clone: Other DNA sequences in the sample encode the same CDR3. J is TRBJ2-3 and V is TRBV19, with D possibly being TRBD2 (6 bases). CDR1 and CDR2 from the germline V gene are LNHDA and SQIVND (reference sequence). The V end was cut by 5 bases, the J end by 0 bases, with 9 bases between. This CDR3 has 14 amino acids. The DNA of the CDR3 is TGTGCCAGTAGTCAACTAGCAAGCACAGATACGCAGTATTTT. It translates to CASSQLASTDTQYF.

This clone was seen more than once but under ten times. The chain carries TRBV18 and TRBJ2-3, with D possibly TRBD1 on 6 matching bases. Germline V gives CDR1 KGHSH, CDR2 LQKENI. The V and J ends lost 6 bases and 0 bases respectively, with 19 bases between them. The CDR3 contains 17 residues. DNA for the CDR3: TGTGCCAGCTCGGACAGTAACCGTAGAACTAGCACAGATACGCAGTATTTT. Translation: CASSDSNRRTSTDTQYF.

The CDR3 region has the DNA TGCGCCAGCAGTGAGTCGACGAGGGGGCGGGGGAGCACCTTC. Its translation: CASSESTRGRGSTF. J is TRBJ1-2 and V is TRBV10-2; TRBD1 aligns across 7 bases. The CDR3 loop spans 14 amino acids. In germline, CDR1 is WSHSY, CDR2 SAAADI. Trimming removed 0 bases from V and 13 bases from J; junction bases left unmatched: 11.

This clone is judged large. The chain combines TRBV6-1 with TRBJ1-1; tentatively, D is TRBD1 (6 bases). This CDR3 region has 13 residues. In germline, CDR1 is MNHNS, CDR2 SASEGT. V gave up 7 bases and J gave up 5 bases, with 14 bases separating them. The CDR3, as DNA: TGTGCCAGCACTCAAAGGGGGGTGACTGAAGCTTTCTTT. Its translation is CASTQRGVTEAFF.

This clone was detected only once. The chain is built from TRBV6-5 and TRBJ2-1, with D possibly TRBD2 on 7 matching bases. CDR3 length equals 13 residues. CDR1 is MNHEY and CDR2 is SVGAGI in the germline V gene. The germline V and J ends were trimmed by 10 bases and 7 bases, with 17 bases remaining between them. The CDR3 DNA reads as TGTGCCACCAAAGGGGGGGGGAGGAATGAGCAGTTCTTC. Residues: CATKGGGRNEQFF.

The V gene is TRBV27, the J gene TRBJ2-7; D gene ambiguous. The CDR3 runs 14 residues. Looked up from germline, CDR1 is MNHEY and CDR2 is SMNVEV (reference sequence). Trimming shortened V by 1 base and J by 2 bases, and 9 bases separated the two germline ends. The CDR3 reads CASSLFGPAYEQYF. CDR3 bases: TGTGCCAGCAGTTTATTTGGACCCGCCTACGAGCAGTACTTC.

The V call is TRBV27, the J call TRBJ2-7; 7 bases are shared with TRBD1. Per the germline V gene, CDR1 is MNHEY and CDR2 is SMNVEV (reference sequence). The CDR3 totals 15 residues. Trimming took 3 bases from V and 1 from J; bases not matched to a gene: 6. The CDR3 loop reads CASSLRQGVSYEQYF. In DNA form, the CDR3 reads TGTGCCAGCAGTTTGCGTCAGGGGGTATCCTACGAGCAGTACTTC.

CDR3 bases: TGTGCCAGCAGTTCCCCCGCGCGGGGCGAGCAGTACTTC. Encoded protein: CASSSPARGEQYF. This chain uses TRBV6-5 with TRBJ2-7; D is possibly TRBD2 (6 bases). Trimming took 4 bases from V and 6 from J, leaving 13 bases between them. CDR3 length equals 13 residues. Germline CDR1 and CDR2: MNHEY and SVGAGI.

This CDR3 reads CASSLRVNQPQHF. The CDR3 nucleotides read TGTGCCAGCAGCTTACGGGTTAATCAGCCCCAGCATTTT. The chain joins TRBV7-2 to TRBJ1-5; no reliable D call. The V end lost 2 bases, the J end lost 4 bases, and 6 bases lay between the germline ends. Looked up from germline, CDR1 is SGHTA and CDR2 is FQGNSA. The CDR3 spans 13 residues.

This clone was seen a few times. This sample also contains other DNA sequences that code for the same CDR3. The chain uses TRBV6-4 and TRBJ2-3; D is unclear. With 2 bases removed from V and 3 bases from J, the gap between germline ends came to 6 bases. This CDR3 contains 13 residues. Germline lookup yields CDR1 MRHNA and CDR2 SNTAGT. The chain's CDR3 is CASSDGRTDTQYF. The CDR3 DNA reads TGTGCCAGCAGTGACGGCCGGACAGATACGCAGTATTTT.

This chain connects TRBV7-8 to TRBJ2-7; D not certain. The V end lost 0 bases, the J end lost 4 bases, and 10 bases lay between the germline ends. The germline V gene encodes CDR1 SGHVS and CDR2 FQNEAQ. The CDR3 is 14 amino acids. For the CDR3, the DNA is TGTGCCAGCAGCTTAGCCGGGCCATTGTACGAGCAGTACTTC. The encoded protein is CASSLAGPLYEQYF.